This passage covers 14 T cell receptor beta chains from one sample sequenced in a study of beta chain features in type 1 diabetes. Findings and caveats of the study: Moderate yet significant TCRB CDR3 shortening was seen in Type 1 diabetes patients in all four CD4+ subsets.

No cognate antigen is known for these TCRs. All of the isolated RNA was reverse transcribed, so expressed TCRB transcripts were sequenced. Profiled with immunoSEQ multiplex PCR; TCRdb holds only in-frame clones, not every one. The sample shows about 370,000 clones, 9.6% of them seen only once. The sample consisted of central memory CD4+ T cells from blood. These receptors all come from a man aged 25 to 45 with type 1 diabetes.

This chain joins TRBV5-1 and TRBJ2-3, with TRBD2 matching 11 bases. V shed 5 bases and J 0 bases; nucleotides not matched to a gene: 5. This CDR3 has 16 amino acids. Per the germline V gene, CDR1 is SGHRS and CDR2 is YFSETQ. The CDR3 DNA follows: TGCGCCAGCAGGCCGGGACTAGCGGAGAGCACAGATACGCAGTATTTT. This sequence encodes CASRPGLAESTDTQYF.

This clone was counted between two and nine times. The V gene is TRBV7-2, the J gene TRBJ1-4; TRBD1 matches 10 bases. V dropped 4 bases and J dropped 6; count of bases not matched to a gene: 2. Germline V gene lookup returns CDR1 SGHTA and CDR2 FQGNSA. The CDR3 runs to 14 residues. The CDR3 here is CASSSDRGDEKLFF. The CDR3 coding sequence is TGTGCCAGCAGCTCGGACAGGGGGGATGAAAAACTGTTTTTT.

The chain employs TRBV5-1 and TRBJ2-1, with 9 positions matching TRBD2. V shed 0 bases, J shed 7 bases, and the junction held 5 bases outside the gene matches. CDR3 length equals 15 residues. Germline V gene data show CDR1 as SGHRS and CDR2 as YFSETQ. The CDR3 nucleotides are TGCGCCAGCAGCTTGGGAGCGGGAGGTTTGAATGAGCAGTTCTTC. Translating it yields CASSLGAGGLNEQFF.

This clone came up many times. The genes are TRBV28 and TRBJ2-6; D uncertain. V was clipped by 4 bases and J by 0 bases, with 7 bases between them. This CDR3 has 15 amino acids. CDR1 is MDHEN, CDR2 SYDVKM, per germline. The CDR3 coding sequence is TGTGCCAGCAGTTCCCGGAACTCTGGGGCCAACGTCCTGACTTTC. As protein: CASSSRNSGANVLTF.

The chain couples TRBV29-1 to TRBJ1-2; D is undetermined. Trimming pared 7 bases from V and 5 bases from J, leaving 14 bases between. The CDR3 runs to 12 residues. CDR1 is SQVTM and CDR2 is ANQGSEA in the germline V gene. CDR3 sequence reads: CSANNREYGYTF. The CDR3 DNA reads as TGCAGCGCTAACAACCGTGAATATGGCTACACCTTC.

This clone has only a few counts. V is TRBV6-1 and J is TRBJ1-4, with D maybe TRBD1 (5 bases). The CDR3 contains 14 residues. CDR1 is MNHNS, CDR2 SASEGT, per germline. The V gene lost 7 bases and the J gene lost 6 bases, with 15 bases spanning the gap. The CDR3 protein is CASKSRDGHEKLFF. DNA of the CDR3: TGTGCCAGCAAAAGCAGGGACGGGCATGAAAAACTGTTTTTT.

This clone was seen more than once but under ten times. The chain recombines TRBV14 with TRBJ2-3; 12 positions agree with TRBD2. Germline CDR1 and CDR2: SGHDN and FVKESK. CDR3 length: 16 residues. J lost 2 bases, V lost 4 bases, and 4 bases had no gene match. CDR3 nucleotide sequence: TGTGCCAGCAGCCCCCTAGCGGGAGGGGCCACAGATACGCAGTATTTT. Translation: CASSPLAGGATDTQYF. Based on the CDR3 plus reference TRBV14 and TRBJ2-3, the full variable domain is EAGVTQFPSHSVIEKGQTVTLRCDPISGHDNLYWYRRVMGKEIKFLLHFVKESKQDESGMPNNRFLAERTGGTYSTLKVQPAELEDSGVYFCASSPLAGGATDTQYFGPGTRLTVL.

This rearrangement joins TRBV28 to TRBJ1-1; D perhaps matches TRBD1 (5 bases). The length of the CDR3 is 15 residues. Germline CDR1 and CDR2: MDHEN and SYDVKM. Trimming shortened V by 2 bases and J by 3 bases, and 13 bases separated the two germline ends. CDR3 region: CASSLLGEEHTEAFF. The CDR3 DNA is TGTGCCAGCAGTTTACTAGGGGAAGAGCACACTGAAGCTTTCTTT.

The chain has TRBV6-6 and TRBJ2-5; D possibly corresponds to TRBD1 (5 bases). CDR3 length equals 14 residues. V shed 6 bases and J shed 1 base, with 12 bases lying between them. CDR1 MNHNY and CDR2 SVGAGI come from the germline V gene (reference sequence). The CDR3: CASRFDSIQETQYF. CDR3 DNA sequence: TGTGCCAGCAGGTTTGACAGCATCCAAGAGACCCAGTACTTC.

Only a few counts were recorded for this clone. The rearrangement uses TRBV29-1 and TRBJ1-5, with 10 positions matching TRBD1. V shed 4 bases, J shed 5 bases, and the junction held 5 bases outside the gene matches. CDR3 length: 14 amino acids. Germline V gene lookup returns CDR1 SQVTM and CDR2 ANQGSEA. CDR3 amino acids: CSVASGTGDQPQHF. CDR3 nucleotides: TGCAGCGTTGCTTCCGGGACAGGGGATCAGCCCCAGCATTTT.

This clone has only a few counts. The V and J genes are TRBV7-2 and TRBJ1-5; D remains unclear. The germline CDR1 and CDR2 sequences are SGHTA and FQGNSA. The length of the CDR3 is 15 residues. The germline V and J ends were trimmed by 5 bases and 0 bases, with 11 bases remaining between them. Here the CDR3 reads CASSPRGNSNQPQHF. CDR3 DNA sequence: TGTGCCAGCAGCCCGCGTGGCAATAGCAATCAGCCCCAGCATTTT.

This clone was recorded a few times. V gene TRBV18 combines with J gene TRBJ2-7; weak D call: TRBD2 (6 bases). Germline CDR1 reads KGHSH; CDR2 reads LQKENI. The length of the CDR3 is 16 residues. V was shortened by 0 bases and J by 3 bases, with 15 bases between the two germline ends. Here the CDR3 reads CASSPPTAGGIYEQYF. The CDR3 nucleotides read TGTGCCAGCTCACCACCGACGGCCGGCGGGATCTACGAGCAGTACTTC.

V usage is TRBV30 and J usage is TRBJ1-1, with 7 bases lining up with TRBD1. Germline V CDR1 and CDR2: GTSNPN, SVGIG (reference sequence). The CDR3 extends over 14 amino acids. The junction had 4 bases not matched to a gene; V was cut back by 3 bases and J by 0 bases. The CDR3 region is CAWSPGQLNTEAFF. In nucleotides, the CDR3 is TGTGCCTGGAGCCCGGGACAGCTGAACACTGAAGCTTTCTTT.

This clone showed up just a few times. In DNA form, the CDR3 reads TGTGCCAGTAGTGTCGGGGGGACTCCAACAGATACGCAGTATTTT. This gives the protein CASSVGGTPTDTQYF. V usage is TRBV19 and J usage is TRBJ2-3; TRBD2 matches at 7 bases. V trimming: 5 bases; J trimming: 3 bases; junction bases outside the gene matches: 8. The CDR3 sequence is 15 residues long. Germline CDR1 LNHDA, CDR2 SQIVND (reference sequence).